This T cell receptor (beta chain) is from a study of blood T cell repertoires in COVID-19. V was trimmed by 6 bases and J by 1 base, leaving 14 bases between them. Germline V gene sequence: CDR1 KGHDR, CDR2 SFDVKD. The CDR3 runs 16 residues. This clone was observed a single time. In the original processing: Estimation of nucleated cell counts relied on the amplification of reference gene primers. Repertoires were generated with immunoSEQ multiplex PCR, while TCRdb's copy carries only in-frame clones and drops some. V and J calls and clone size follow that table, whereas D and trimming were derived from the DNA. The sample records some 300,000 clones, about 89% being singletons.

The V and J genes are TRBV24-1 and TRBJ2-2; perhaps TRBD1 as D (6 bases). The material sequenced was PBMCs or T cells enriched from blood (not recorded which). The sequence was collected from a woman between 40 and 50 years old who had recovered from COVID-19. The CDR3 spells CATSKTGTKNTGELFF. CDR3 bases: TGTGCCACCAGTAAAACCGGGACAAAGAACACCGGGGAGCTGTTTTTT.